These 15 T cell receptor beta chains originate from one sample sequenced in a study of cytomegalovirus exposure and HLA in healthy donors. Use of 60 Vbeta and 13 Jbeta primers characterized the PCR. Profiled with immunoSEQ multiplex PCR; TCRdb holds only in-frame clones, not every one. The table has about 120,000 clones, around four fifths seen once. Sequenced input: PBMCs. These TCRs come from a man in his sixties in good health and CMV-seropositive.

The chain couples TRBV9 to TRBJ2-1; no clear D. Trimming cost V 0 bases and J 5 bases, with 9 bases left between them. The CDR3 covers 14 residues. Germline loops: CDR1 SGDLS, CDR2 YYNGEE. CDR3 region: CASSVVSTDNEQFF. The CDR3 coding sequence is TGTGCCAGCAGCGTAGTGTCCACGGACAATGAGCAGTTCTTC.

The J gene is TRBJ2-7, the V gene TRBV5-6, with a weak D call TRBD2 (5 bases). This CDR3 has 13 residues. Germline lookup yields CDR1 SGHDT and CDR2 YYEEEE. Trimming left V 6 bases short and J 3 bases short, with 13 bases between. CDR3 sequence reads: CASTRLRVYEQYF. The CDR3 region has the DNA TGTGCCAGCACCCGTTTGAGGGTCTACGAGCAGTACTTC. Full variable domain (missing parts from reference TRBV5-6 and TRBJ2-7): DAGVTQSPTHLIKTRGQQVTLRCSPKSGHDTVSWYQQALGQGPQFIFQYYEEEERQRGNFPDRFSGHQFPNYSSELNVNALLLGDSALYLCASTRLRVYEQYFGPGTRLTVT.

The V and J genes are TRBV19 and TRBJ1-5; the D gene is possibly TRBD1 (6 bases). Germline CDR1 is LNHDA and CDR2 is SQIVND (reference sequence). This CDR3 region has 15 residues. With 0 bases removed from V and 1 base from J, the gap between germline ends came to 7 bases. In nucleotides, the CDR3 is TGTGCCAGTAGTATAGAAGGGACAAGCAATCAGCCCCAGCATTTT. Translated: CASSIEGTSNQPQHF. Together with reference TRBV19 and TRBJ1-5, the CDR3 gives the full variable domain: DGGITQSPKYLFRKEGQNVTLSCEQNLNHDAMYWYRQDPGQGLRLIYYSQIVNDFQKGDIAEGYSVSREKKESFPLTVTSAQKNPTAFYLCASSIEGTSNQPQHFGDGTRLSIL.

CDR3 coding DNA: TGTGCCAGCAGTTTGGAACAGTATAATTCACCCCTCCACTTT. It codes for CASSLEQYNSPLHF. This sequence joins TRBV28 and TRBJ1-6; D unclear. CDR1 and CDR2 (germline): MDHEN, SYDVKM. The CDR3 covers 14 residues. The germline V and J ends were trimmed by 3 bases and 4 bases, with 7 bases remaining between them.

About this clone: At one end the junction does not follow the germline gene, possibly because of a read error. The chain combines TRBV7-9 with TRBJ2-3; perhaps TRBD1 as D (7 bases). Germline CDR1 reads SEHNR; CDR2 reads FQNEAQ (reference sequence). This CDR3 region has 17 residues. CDR3 DNA: TGTACCAGCAGCCCGTACCAGGGGGGCAGAAGGGCAGATACGCAGTATTTT. The encoded protein is CTSSPYQGGRRADTQYF.

This clone has just one count. The chain joins TRBV11-2 to TRBJ2-3; D uncertain. Germline CDR1 SGHAT, CDR2 FQNNGV. V was shortened by 1 base and J by 2 bases, with 4 bases between the two germline ends. This CDR3 has 13 residues. CDR3 sequence: CASSLAVTDTQYF. CDR3 sequence (DNA): TGTGCCAGCAGCTTAGCAGTCACAGATACGCAGTATTTT.

This clone showed up just a few times. V is TRBV6-7 and J is TRBJ1-5, with D possibly being TRBD1 (6 bases). TRBV6-7 is an ORF, with its function uncertain. V was trimmed by 0 bases and J by 0 bases, leaving 15 bases between them. This CDR3 comprises 18 residues. The CDR3 DNA reads TGTGCCAGCAGTTACTCGAACCTGTGGGGACATAGCAATCAGCCCCAGCATTTT. This codes for CASSYSNLWGHSNQPQHF.

The chain has TRBV16 and TRBJ2-1, with D unresolved. V lost 1 base and J 5 bases, leaving 9 bases between the germline ends. There are 14 residues in the CDR3. Germline loops: CDR1 KGHSY, CDR2 FQNENV. Here the CDR3 DNA reads TGTGCCAGCAGCCAATTGGGCCGAAACAATGAGCAGTTCTTC. Translation: CASSQLGRNNEQFF.

The chain employs TRBV5-8 and TRBJ1-1; D possibly corresponds to TRBD1 (5 bases). Germline-derived CDR1 and CDR2 are SGHTS and YDEGEE. The ends were cut back, 6 bases at V and 3 bases at J, with 15 bases in the middle. The CDR3 has 14 amino acids. The CDR3 sequence: CASTTGGVDTEAFF. CDR3 DNA sequence: TGTGCCAGCACCACGGGGGGGGTTGACACTGAAGCTTTCTTT.

The chain recombines TRBV15 with TRBJ1-2, with a tentative D call TRBD1 (5 bases). This CDR3 is 17 amino acids long. CDR1 is LNHNV, CDR2 YYDKDF, per germline (reference sequence). V was cut by 3 bases and J by 8 bases, with 25 bases left in between. The CDR3 region is CATSRRDATLVLRGYTF. CDR3 DNA sequence: TGTGCCACCAGCAGGCGGGACGCCACTTTGGTCTTAAGGGGCTACACCTTC.

This clone turned up a few times. V is TRBV11-2 and J is TRBJ1-5; D gene ambiguous. CDR1 is SGHAT and CDR2 is FQNNGV in the germline V gene. The CDR3 totals 14 residues. Trimming removed 5 bases at V and 2 bases at J, with 10 bases between. CDR3 in amino acids: CASSLSSGNQPQHF. CDR3 sequence (DNA): TGTGCCAGCAGCCTTTCCTCTGGCAATCAGCCCCAGCATTTT.

CDR3 nucleotides: TGTGCCAGCAGTGAAGCTCGCGGGGGCTCCTACAATGAGCAGTTCTTC. Its translation is CASSEARGGSYNEQFF. This chain links TRBV6-1 with TRBJ2-1, with 7 bases lining up with TRBD2. CDR1 is MNHNS and CDR2 is SASEGT in the germline V gene. After removal of 0 bases from V and 0 bases from J, the junction contained 2 bases not matched to a gene. This CDR3 has 16 residues.

The chain combines TRBV2 with TRBJ2-5, with TRBD2 matching over 7 bases. The CDR3 sequence is 14 residues long. Per the germline V gene, CDR1 is SNHLY and CDR2 is FYNNEI. Losses at the gene ends were 5 bases for V and 4 bases for J; bases not matched to a gene: 7. CDR3 residues: CASSSSGATETQYF. In DNA, the CDR3 is TGTGCCAGCAGTTCTAGCGGCGCGACAGAGACCCAGTACTTC.

V and J are TRBV6-5 and TRBJ2-1, with 13 bases aligning to TRBD2. The CDR3 is 15 amino acids. V gave up 6 bases and J gave up 7 bases; unmatched junction bases: 6. Germline V lookup: CDR1 MNHEY, CDR2 SVGAGI. CDR3 sequence reads: CASRSGTSGINEQFF. The CDR3 DNA follows: TGTGCCAGCAGATCCGGGACTAGCGGGATAAATGAGCAGTTCTTC.

This clone was counted a few times. The chain joins TRBV19 to TRBJ1-2; 7 bases agree with TRBD1. Unmatched junction bases numbered 3, after V lost 4 bases and J lost 7 bases. This CDR3 is built from 12 residues. The germline gives CDR1 LNHDA, CDR2 SQIVND (reference sequence). The CDR3 DNA sequence: TGTGCCAGTAGTAGACAGGGCACTGGCTACACCTTC. Translated: CASSRQGTGYTF.